These T cell receptor beta chains were read from a single sample in a study of CXCR3-negative and CXCR3-positive naive CD8 T cells. From the 5' RACE reads, TCRdb lists one entry per CDR3 protein and no DNA. Its clone listing holds some 130,000 distinct CDR3 sequences. Sequenced input: naive CXCR3+ CD8+ T cells from blood. These TCRs come from a human donor in good health. Some clones in this sample may be carry-over from other donors' samples. Both conserved end residues are part of each CDR3. Each record gives: V gene, J gene, CDR3 protein.

TRBV20-1,TRBJ1-4,CSARDSQAYLNEKLFF
TRBV7-2,TRBJ2-2,CASSLAFLAGGLTGELFF
TRBV20-1,TRBJ2-7,CSAKSPSSYEQYF
TRBV28,TRBJ2-5,CASSPLDDWGETQYF
TRBV7-9,TRBJ2-1,CASRFFTWGTYHEQFF
TRBV27,TRBJ2-1,CASSPMPPVAVSSYNEQFF
TRBV6-6,TRBJ1-6,CASTTHPGTNSPLHF
TRBV4-2,TRBJ1-1,CASSQDSVSEAFF
TRBV6-6,TRBJ2-7,CASSYSGTGGHEQYF
TRBV12-3/TRBV12-4,TRBJ2-5,CASRPQGAGETQYF
TRBV25-1,TRBJ2-7,CANSDLETPSYEQYF
TRBV5-1,TRBJ2-1,CASSLLEGYNEQSF
TRBV6-5,TRBJ1-1,CASSTTTGITEAFF
TRBV28,TRBJ1-5,CASSSLSLQGGDQPQHF
TRBV27,TRBJ1-2,CASSTSLQANYGYTF
TRBV20-1,TRBJ2-4,CSALAGGDIQYF
TRBV5-1,TRBJ2-1,CASSLYGLAVYNEQFF
TRBV7-9,TRBJ1-4,CASSFVMGFGATNEKLFF
TRBV7-2,TRBJ2-1,CASSLGTRGEQFF
TRBV11-2,TRBJ2-1,CASSLLGQGGLDEQFF
TRBV29-1,TRBJ1-1,CSVASQGTEAFF
TRBV14,TRBJ2-7,CASSQDWQSYEQYF
TRBV3-1,TRBJ2-5,CASSQAGGPMETQYF
TRBV10-1,TRBJ2-1,CASSRQGAGNEQFF
TRBV13,TRBJ2-1,CASSLGRGDEQFF
TRBV7-8,TRBJ2-3,CASSLGTSGNGWGDTQYF
TRBV2,TRBJ2-5,CASSVTSRETQYF
TRBV5-6,TRBJ2-3,CASSFGTGLIEDTQYF
TRBV7-9,TRBJ2-1,CASSLTSGGVNEQFF
TRBV7-9,TRBJ1-2,CASTKQGLQLKDGYTF
TRBV12-3/TRBV12-4,TRBJ2-1,CASSLDPGTSDYNEQFF
TRBV12-3/TRBV12-4,TRBJ2-2,CASSSPRTEVGNTGELFF
TRBV13,TRBJ1-3,CASSFRRKNQNTIYF
TRBV7-9,TRBJ1-1,CASSLRAESSEAFF
TRBV28,TRBJ2-2,CGSGTNTGELFF
TRBV28,TRBJ2-3,CASSLRLAISTDTQYF
TRBV7-6,TRBJ2-1,CASSPPRAGPIGEQFF
TRBV29-1,TRBJ2-7,CSVEDGTTPTYEQYF
TRBV12-3/TRBV12-4,TRBJ1-1,CASSSTWEYTEAFF
TRBV12-3/TRBV12-4,TRBJ2-3,CASSLISGTVTDTQYF
TRBV6-9,TRBJ2-4,CASSLRTFDIQYF
TRBV19,TRBJ1-5,CASSNGVGQPQHF